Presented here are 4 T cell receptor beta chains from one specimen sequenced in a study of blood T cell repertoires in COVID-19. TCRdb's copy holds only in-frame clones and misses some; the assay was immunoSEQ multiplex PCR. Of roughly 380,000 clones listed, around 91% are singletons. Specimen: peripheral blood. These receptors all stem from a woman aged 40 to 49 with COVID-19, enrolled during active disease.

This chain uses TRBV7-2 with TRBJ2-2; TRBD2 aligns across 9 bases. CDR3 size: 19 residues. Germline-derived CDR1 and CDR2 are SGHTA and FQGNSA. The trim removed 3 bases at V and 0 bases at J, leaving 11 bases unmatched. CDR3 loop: CASSLRSGLAVANTGELFF. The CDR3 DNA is TGTGCCAGCAGCTTGAGGTCGGGACTAGCAGTTGCGAACACCGGGGAGCTGTTTTTT.

The CDR3 DNA is TGTGCCAGCTCACAAAACAGGGACCTCACTGAAGCTTTCTTT. Protein: CASSQNRDLTEAFF. This chain connects TRBV18 to TRBJ1-1; TRBD1 is a possible D gene (6 bases). CDR3 length equals 14 residues. CDR1 and CDR2 from the germline V gene are KGHSH and LQKENI. Trimming stripped 4 bases from V and 4 bases from J, with 13 bases between.

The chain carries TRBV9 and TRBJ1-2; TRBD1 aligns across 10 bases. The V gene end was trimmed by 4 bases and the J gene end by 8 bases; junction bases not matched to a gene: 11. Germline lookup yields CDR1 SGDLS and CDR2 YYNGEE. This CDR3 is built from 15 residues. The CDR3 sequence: CASSPSGTGVGGYTF. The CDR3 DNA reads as TGTGCCAGCAGCCCATCAGGGACAGGGGTAGGCGGCTACACCTTC.

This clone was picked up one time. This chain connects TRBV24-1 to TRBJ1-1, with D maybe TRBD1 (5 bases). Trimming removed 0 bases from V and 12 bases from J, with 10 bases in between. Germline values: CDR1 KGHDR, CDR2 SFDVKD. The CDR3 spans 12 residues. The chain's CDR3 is CATSDLQGATFF. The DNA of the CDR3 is TGTGCCACCAGTGATTTGCAAGGGGCGACTTTCTTT.